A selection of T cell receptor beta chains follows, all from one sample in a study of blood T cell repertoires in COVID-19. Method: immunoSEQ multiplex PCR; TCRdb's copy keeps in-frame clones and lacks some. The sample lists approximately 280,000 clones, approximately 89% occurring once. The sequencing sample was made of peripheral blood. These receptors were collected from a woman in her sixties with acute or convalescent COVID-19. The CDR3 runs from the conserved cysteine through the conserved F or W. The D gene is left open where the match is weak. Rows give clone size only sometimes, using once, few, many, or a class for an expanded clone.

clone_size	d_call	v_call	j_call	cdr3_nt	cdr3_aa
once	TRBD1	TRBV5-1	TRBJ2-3	TGCGCCAGCAGCCTATCCGGGACAGGCATCGTAACAGATACGCAGTATTTT	CASSLSGTGIVTDTQYF
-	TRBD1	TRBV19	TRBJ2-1	TGTGCCAGTACCGCGGGACAGGGTCGGACCTTTGATGAGCAGTTCTTC	CASTAGQGRTFDEQFF
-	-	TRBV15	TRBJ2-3	TGTGCCACCAGCAGAGGTGGAGGGGCGGCGACAGATACGCAGTATTTT	CATSRGGGAATDTQYF
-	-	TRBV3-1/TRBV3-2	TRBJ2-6	TGTGCCAGCACCTACCCGGGGGCCAACGTCCTGACTTTC	CASTYPGANVLTF
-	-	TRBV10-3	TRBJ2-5	TGTGCCATCAGTGGGCAGAGGGAGACCCAGTACTTC	CAISGQRETQYF
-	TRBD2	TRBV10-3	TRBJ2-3	TGTGCCATCAGCCCGACTAGCGGGGGGACAGATACGCAGTATTTT	CAISPTSGGTDTQYF
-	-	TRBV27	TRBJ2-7	TGTGCCAGCAGTTTATTGGTTTCTCAGGGTTCCTACGAGCAGTACTTC	CASSLLVSQGSYEQYF
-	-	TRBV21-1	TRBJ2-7	TGTGCCAGCAGCAAAGTCCTAGCGGGGGGCCCGTACGAGCAGTACTTC	CASSKVLAGGPYEQYF
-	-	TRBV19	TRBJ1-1	TGTGCCAGTAGTATAGACTCCGTGAACACTGAAGCTTTCTTT	CASSIDSVNTEAFF
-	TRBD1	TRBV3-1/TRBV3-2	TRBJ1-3	TGTGCCAGCACCCATTCCGGGACAGGAGGAAACACCATATATTTT	CASTHSGTGGNTIYF
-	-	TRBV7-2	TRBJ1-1	TGTGCCAGCAGCCCACGGGGGGGGAACACTGAAGCTTTCTTT	CASSPRGGNTEAFF
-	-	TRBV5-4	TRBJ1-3	TGTGCCAGCGGTCGGGACTCGGGAAACACCATATATTTT	CASGRDSGNTIYF
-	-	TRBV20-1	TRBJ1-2	TGCAGTGCTAGTTCGTACGTCCTAAACTATGGCTACACCTTC	CSASSYVLNYGYTF
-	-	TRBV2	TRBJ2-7	TGTGCCAGCAGGGACAGCTACGAGCAGTACTTC	CASRDSYEQYF
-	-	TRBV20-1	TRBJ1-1	TGCAGTGCTAGTGGTCTACAGCCGAACACTGAAGCTTTCTTT	CSASGLQPNTEAFF
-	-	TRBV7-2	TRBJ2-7	TGTGCCAGCAGTACCAGGGAATCCTACGAGCAGTACTTC	CASSTRESYEQYF
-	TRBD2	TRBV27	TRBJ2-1	TGTGCCAGCAGTTGGGGACTAGCGGGTCGAAATGAGCAGTTCTTC	CASSWGLAGRNEQFF
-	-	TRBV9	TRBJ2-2	TGTGCCAGCAGCGTCCTCCGGGACTGGAACACCGGGGAGCTGTTTTTT	CASSVLRDWNTGELFF
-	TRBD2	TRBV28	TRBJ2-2	TGTGCCAGCAGGCCGACTAGCGGGGTGTCCGGGGAGCTGTTTTTT	CASRPTSGVSGELFF
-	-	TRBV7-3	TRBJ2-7	TGTGCCAGCAGCCCCACCGACTCAACCCAGCAGTACTTC	CASSPTDSTQQYF
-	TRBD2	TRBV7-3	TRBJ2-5	TGTGCCAGCAGCTTGATTAGCGGGGTCCAAGAGACCCAGTACTTC	CASSLISGVQETQYF
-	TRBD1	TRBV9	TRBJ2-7	TGTGCCAGCAGCCCCTGGGCGGCGGACAGGGGCTACGAGCAGTACTTC	CASSPWAADRGYEQYF
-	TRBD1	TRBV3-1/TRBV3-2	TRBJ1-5	TGTGCCAGCAGTCCGACAGGGATTCGAGGACAGCCCCAGCATTTT	CASSPTGIRGQPQHF
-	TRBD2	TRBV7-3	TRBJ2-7	TGTGCCAGCAGCCGGGCGGGAGGGCCGTCCTACGAGCAGTACTTC	CASSRAGGPSYEQYF
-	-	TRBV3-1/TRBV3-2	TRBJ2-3	TGTGCCAGCAGCCAGCTCGGTGCGGGGGCTGTGGATACGCAGTATTTT	CASSQLGAGAVDTQYF
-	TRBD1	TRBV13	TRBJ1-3	TGTGCCAGCAGCTTAGGTCCCACAGGGGGTGGAAACACCATATATTTT	CASSLGPTGGGNTIYF
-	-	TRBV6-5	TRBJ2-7	TGTGCCAGCAGCCGATGGGGCAGGGCGAACGAGCAGTACTTC	CASSRWGRANEQYF
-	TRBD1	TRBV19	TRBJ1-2	TGTGCCAGTAGTATAGATTGGGGGACAGGGGGCTTCTATGGCTACACCTTC	CASSIDWGTGGFYGYTF
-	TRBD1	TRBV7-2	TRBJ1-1	TGTGCCAGCAGCTTACGACAGGGGAGGAACACTGAAGCTTTCTTT	CASSLRQGRNTEAFF
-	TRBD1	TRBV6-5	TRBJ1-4	TGTGCCAGCAGTTCGTCAGGGGGCTTGAGTGAAAAACTGTTTTTT	CASSSSGGLSEKLFF
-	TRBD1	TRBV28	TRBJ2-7	TGTGCCAGCAGTTCCCGGACAGGGATCTCGCACGAGCAGTACTTC	CASSSRTGISHEQYF
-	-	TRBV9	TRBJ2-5	TGTGCCAGCAGCGTAGATCTCCAGACCCAGTACTTC	CASSVDLQTQYF
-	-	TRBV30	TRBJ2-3	TGTGCCTGGAGCAGACAGGACTTAGATACGCAGTATTTT	CAWSRQDLDTQYF
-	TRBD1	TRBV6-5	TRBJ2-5	TGTGCCAGCAGAGGGACAGGGGGGTTGGAGACCCAGTACTTC	CASRGTGGLETQYF
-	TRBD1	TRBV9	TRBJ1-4	TGTGCCAGCAGCCCCGGGACAGGGGGCGGGGGCCTTGGAGAAAAACTGTTTTTT	CASSPGTGGGGLGEKLFF
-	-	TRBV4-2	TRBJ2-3	TGTGCCAGCAGCCACTCCGCGGGGCTAGCCCGCACAGATACGCAGTATTTT	CASSHSAGLARTDTQYF
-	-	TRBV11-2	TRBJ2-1	TGTGCCAGCAGCTTCACGAGTGGGGGCGATGAGCAGTTCTTC	CASSFTSGGDEQFF
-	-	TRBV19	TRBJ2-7	TGTGCCAGTAGTATAGGGACAGCCTACGAGCAGTACTTC	CASSIGTAYEQYF
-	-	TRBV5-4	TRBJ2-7	TGTGCCAGCAGCTTGGGTTCCGGGGTAATCTCTGCCGAGCAGTACTTC	CASSLGSGVISAEQYF
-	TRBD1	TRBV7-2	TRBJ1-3	TGTGCCAGCAGCTTAGCCCCTAAACAGGGGTTGGGTGGAAACACCATATATTTT	CASSLAPKQGLGGNTIYF
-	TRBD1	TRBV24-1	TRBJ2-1	TGTGCCACCAGTGAGGCCGGGACAGGGTTTACCTATGAGCAGTTCTTC	CATSEAGTGFTYEQFF
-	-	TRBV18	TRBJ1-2	TGTGCCAGCTCACCCGACTCACCCCAAGAGAGAGTTTATGGCTACACCTTC	CASSPDSPQERVYGYTF